These 28 T cell receptor beta chains were all obtained from the same sample, sequenced in a study of response to subunit inactivated influenza vaccine. TCRdb fed the RT-PCR reads into MiXCR, producing one record per CDR3 protein. The sample has approximately 500,000 distinct CDR3 sequences; 12% to 15% are singletons. The sequences come from PBMCs from blood, collected roughly 13 days after vaccination. These receptors were obtained from a man aged 50 to 60 who received an inactivated influenza vaccine.

A few counts support this clonotype. This chain uses TRBV6-5 with TRBJ2-3; tentatively, D is TRBD2 (7 bases). V lost 0 bases and J lost 1, with 11 bases in between. Germline CDR1 reads MNHEY; CDR2 reads SVGAGI. This CDR3 is 16 amino acids long. This CDR3 is CASSYSGGAGTDTQYF. The CDR3 coding sequence is TGTGCCAGCAGTTACTCGGGGGGGGCGGGCACAGATACGCAGTATTTT.

The sample holds a few counts of this clonotype. The J gene is TRBJ2-3, the V gene TRBV11-2; 7 bases map to TRBD2. Per the germline V gene, CDR1 is SGHAT and CDR2 is FQNNGV. J gave up 1 base and V 4 bases, and 5 bases lay outside the gene matches. This CDR3 region has 15 residues. CDR3 residues: CASSYPSGGTDTQYF. DNA for the CDR3: TGTGCCAGCAGCTATCCTAGCGGTGGCACAGATACGCAGTATTTT.

This clonotype has a handful of counts. The chain employs TRBV29-1 and TRBJ2-4; TRBD1 matches 7 bases. V lost 6 bases and J lost 7; bases outside the gene matches: 9. Germline V gene data show CDR1 as SQVTM and CDR2 as ANQGSEA. This CDR3 comprises 13 residues. The CDR3 here is CSVVTGSTNIQYF. CDR3 DNA: TGCAGCGTAGTGACAGGGTCCACGAACATTCAGTACTTC.

The genes are TRBV20-1 and TRBJ1-2; TRBD1 matches 10 bases. This CDR3 region has 14 residues. CDR1 and CDR2 (germline): DFQATT, SNEGSKA (reference sequence). V was clipped by 5 bases and J by 4 bases; unmatched bases: 7. Here the CDR3 DNA reads TGCAGTGCTCCCCGACAGGGGGCTGGCTATGGCTACACCTTC. Its protein is CSAPRQGAGYGYTF.

This chain connects TRBV15 to TRBJ2-5; 8 nucleotides match TRBD1. The CDR3 is 15 residues long. V lost 1 base, J lost 4 bases, and 5 bases stayed unmatched. Germline CDR1 reads LNHNV; CDR2 reads YYDKDF (reference sequence). Here the CDR3 DNA reads TGTGCCACCAGCAGAGGATCGGACAGGGCAGAGACCCAGTACTTC. Protein: CATSRGSDRAETQYF.

The rearrangement uses TRBV7-2 and TRBJ2-7; weak D call: TRBD1 (6 bases). The CDR3 extends over 17 amino acids. The germline gives CDR1 SGHTA, CDR2 FQGNSA. V was trimmed by 0 bases and J by 2 bases, leaving 17 bases between them. The CDR3 nucleotides are TGTGCCAGCAGCTTAGCGGGCAGCCCCGGACAGCCCTACGAGCAGTACTTC. Protein product: CASSLAGSPGQPYEQYF.

The rearrangement joins TRBV5-1 to TRBJ2-3, with 16 bases lining up with TRBD2. After removal of 3 bases from V and 4 bases from J, the junction contained 8 bases not matched to a gene. This CDR3 spans 18 amino acids. CDR1 and CDR2 from the germline V gene are SGHRS and YFSETQ. The CDR3 DNA reads as TGCGCCAGCAGCTCAACCGGGACTAGCGGGAGGGACCCAGATACGCAGTATTTT. Translating gives CASSSTGTSGRDPDTQYF.

This clonotype was observed many times. The chain is built from TRBV7-2 and TRBJ2-2, with D perhaps matching TRBD1 or TRBD2 (5 bases each). V was pared by 5 bases and J by 0 bases, with 10 bases between. The CDR3 length is 15 residues. CDR1 and CDR2 (germline): SGHTA, FQGNSA. The CDR3 DNA is TGTGCCAGCAGCCAACTGGGGGCGAACACCGGGGAGCTGTTTTTT. This encodes CASSQLGANTGELFF.

This clonotype was seen many times. J is TRBJ2-7 and V is TRBV4-3, with TRBD1 matching 8 bases. The CDR3 consists of 14 residues. Unmatched junction bases numbered 6, after V lost 6 bases and J lost 2 bases. In germline, CDR1 is LGHNA, CDR2 YSLEER. This chain's CDR3 is CASSLDRGAYEQYF. The CDR3 DNA follows: TGCGCCAGCAGTCTTGACAGGGGAGCCTACGAGCAGTACTTC.

The chain recombines TRBV7-2 with TRBJ1-2; D is perhaps TRBD1 (6 bases). The V end was cut by 2 bases, the J end by 5 bases, with 12 bases between. CDR1 is SGHTA, CDR2 FQGNSA, per germline. This CDR3 contains 14 residues. The CDR3 sequence: CASSLWGAGYGYTF. In nucleotides, the CDR3 is TGTGCCAGCAGCTTATGGGGGGCTGGGTATGGCTACACCTTC.

This clonotype showed up just a few times. The V and J genes are TRBV5-1 and TRBJ2-5; weak D call: TRBD2 (5 bases). The CDR3 is made up of 13 amino acids. V was clipped by 3 bases and J by 5 bases, with 11 bases between them. CDR1 is SGHRS and CDR2 is YFSETQ in the germline V gene. CDR3: CASSSRSGETQYF. CDR3 sequence (DNA): TGCGCCAGCAGCTCGAGGTCGGGGGAGACCCAGTACTTC.

This clonotype has more than one count but fewer than ten. This chain joins TRBV20-1 and TRBJ1-6; TRBD1 agrees at 7 bases. The CDR3 is 14 residues long. Germline V CDR1 and CDR2: DFQATT, SNEGSKA (reference sequence). V gave up 0 bases and J gave up 8 bases; unmatched junction bases: 4. The DNA of the CDR3 is TGCAGTGCTAGAGATCAGGGGGAGTATTCACCCCTCCACTTT. Protein: CSARDQGEYSPLHF.

This sequence joins TRBV5-5 and TRBJ2-5; D is uncertain. Looked up from germline, CDR1 is SGHKS and CDR2 is YYEKEE (reference sequence). Trimming took 2 bases from V and 4 from J, leaving 12 bases between them. The CDR3 is 14 amino acids. The CDR3 loop is CASSFYTIGETQYF. The CDR3 DNA reads as TGTGCCAGCAGCTTCTACACTATCGGAGAGACCCAGTACTTC.

J is TRBJ1-5 and V is TRBV21-1; whether TRBD1, the table's D call, matches the DNA was not checked. TRBV21-1 is deemed a pseudogene. The CDR3 is 14 residues long. CDR3 sequence reads: CASDRWTGYQPQHF. The CDR3 bases are TGTGCCAGCGATCGGTGGACAGGGTATCAGCCCCAGCATTTT.

This clonotype was observed a few times. This sequence joins TRBV4-3 and TRBJ2-5; 14 nucleotides match TRBD2. Germline assignment: CDR1 LGHNA and CDR2 YSLEER. The CDR3 contains 17 residues. V lost 4 bases to trimming and J lost 1 base; unmatched junction nucleotides: 5. This CDR3 is CASSPGTSGGLQETQYF. The CDR3, as DNA: TGCGCCAGCAGCCCTGGGACTAGCGGGGGACTCCAAGAGACCCAGTACTTC.

The CDR3 spells CASSPLPGSGLYNEQFF. In DNA form, the CDR3 reads TGTGCCAGCAGCCCCCTCCCTGGCAGCGGCTTGTACAATGAGCAGTTCTTC. The gene calls are TRBV7-8 and TRBJ2-1, with D perhaps TRBD2 (5 bases). This CDR3 has 17 residues. V shed 5 bases and J shed 4 bases, with 21 bases lying between them. From germline, CDR1 is SGHVS and CDR2 FQNEAQ.

This clonotype showed up just a few times. The V call is TRBV12-3 or TRBV12-4, the J call TRBJ1-2; tentative D call: TRBD1 (5 bases). The CDR3 is 17 amino acids. V was pared by 6 bases and J by 2 bases, with 22 bases between. CDR3 sequence: CASSPFTTRGLNYGYTF. The CDR3 coding sequence is TGTGCCAGCAGCCCCTTTACAACCCGGGGGTTAAACTATGGCTACACCTTC.

This clonotype has a handful of counts. The rearrangement links TRBV12-3 or TRBV12-4 to TRBJ1-2; a weak D match, TRBD1 (6 bases). The V end lost 1 base, the J end lost 1 base, and 10 bases lay between the germline ends. The CDR3 covers 15 residues. The CDR3 is CASSLGGAGNYGYTF. In nucleotides, the CDR3 is TGTGCCAGCAGTTTAGGGGGGGCCGGTAACTATGGCTACACCTTC.

This clonotype was seen a handful of times. This chain connects TRBV24-1 to TRBJ1-2; unclear D gene. This CDR3 region has 13 residues. Looked up from germline, CDR1 is KGHDR and CDR2 is SFDVKD. Trimming shortened V by 5 bases and J by 3 bases, and 9 bases separated the two germline ends. The CDR3 DNA reads as TGTGCCACCAGTGTGGGAAACGACTATGGCTACACCTTC. Encoded protein: CATSVGNDYGYTF.

J is TRBJ1-2 and V is TRBV12-3 or TRBV12-4; D is possibly TRBD1 (5 bases). The CDR3 has 14 amino acids. V lost 8 bases and J lost 5, with 18 bases in between. The CDR3 here is CASVPGDGGYGYTF. The CDR3 DNA reads as TGTGCCAGCGTCCCGGGGGACGGAGGGTATGGCTACACCTTC.

The CDR3 coding sequence is TGTGCCAGCAGTGACGGACAGGGCGGTCAGCCCCAGCATTTT. Protein sequence: CASSDGQGGQPQHF. The V gene is TRBV2, the J gene TRBJ1-5; 8 positions agree with TRBD1. The germline V gene encodes CDR1 SNHLY and CDR2 FYNNEI. J lost 6 bases, V lost 3 bases, and 4 bases had no gene match. The CDR3 spans 14 residues.

V is TRBV6-2 or TRBV6-3 and J is TRBJ2-7; no clear D gene. The germline V gene has CDR1 MNHEY and CDR2 SVGEGT. The V gene lost 0 bases and the J gene lost 6 bases, with 6 bases spanning the gap. This CDR3 comprises 12 residues. This CDR3 reads CASSYSSAEQYF. CDR3 nucleotides: TGTGCCAGCAGTTACTCGTCGGCCGAGCAGTACTTC.

The rearrangement links TRBV5-1 to TRBJ2-1, with D possibly called TRBD1 or TRBD2 (5 bases each). V gave up 0 bases and J gave up 9 bases, with 13 bases separating them. Germline V gene lookup returns CDR1 SGHRS and CDR2 YFSETQ. The CDR3 extends over 14 amino acids. The CDR3 is CASSLVGEGGEQFF. DNA of the CDR3: TGCGCCAGCAGCTTGGTAGGGGAAGGAGGTGAGCAGTTCTTC.

In its sample, this clonotype was seen a few times. The CDR3 reads CASARQGIETQYF. In nucleotides, the CDR3 is TGTGCCAGCGCTCGACAGGGAATAGAGACCCAGTACTTC. V gene TRBV6-2 or TRBV6-3 combines with J gene TRBJ2-5, with 7 bases lining up with TRBD1. This CDR3 has 13 residues. Germline V gene sequence: CDR1 MNHEY, CDR2 SVGEGT. V trimming: 8 bases; J trimming: 4 bases; junction bases outside the gene matches: 7.

This chain joins TRBV12-3 or TRBV12-4 and TRBJ2-5; D is ambiguous. This CDR3 has 14 residues. The V end was cut by 2 bases, the J end by 2 bases, with 9 bases between. The CDR3: CASSLRNQQETQYF. The DNA of the CDR3 is TGTGCCAGCAGTTTACGTAACCAGCAAGAGACCCAGTACTTC.

The chain uses TRBV7-2 and TRBJ2-1; 7 bases align to TRBD2. Trimming cost V 7 bases and J 0 bases; bases outside gene matches: 9. This CDR3 region has 16 residues. The V gene's germline CDR1 is SGHTA and CDR2 FQGNSA. The CDR3 DNA reads as TGTGCCAGCACCAAGGGTAGCGGGTACTCCTACAATGAGCAGTTCTTC. It codes for CASTKGSGYSYNEQFF.

The chain has TRBV2 and TRBJ2-7; 7 bases line up with TRBD1. J gave up 0 bases and V 5 bases, and 4 bases lay outside the gene matches. Germline-derived CDR1 and CDR2 are SNHLY and FYNNEI. CDR3 length: 14 amino acids. In nucleotides, the CDR3 is TGTGCCAGCAGTACAGGGGTCCTCTCCTACGAGCAGTACTTC. Its translation is CASSTGVLSYEQYF.

This clonotype has more than one count but fewer than ten. This CDR3 is CASTLDWIYNEQFF. The CDR3 nucleotides are TGTGCCAGCACCTTGGACTGGATTTACAATGAGCAGTTCTTC. The chain employs TRBV6-2 or TRBV6-3 and TRBJ2-1; a weak D match, TRBD2 (5 bases). This CDR3 is built from 14 residues. Germline V gene data show CDR1 as MNHEY and CDR2 as SVGEGT. V lost 7 bases and J 4 bases, leaving 14 bases between the germline ends.